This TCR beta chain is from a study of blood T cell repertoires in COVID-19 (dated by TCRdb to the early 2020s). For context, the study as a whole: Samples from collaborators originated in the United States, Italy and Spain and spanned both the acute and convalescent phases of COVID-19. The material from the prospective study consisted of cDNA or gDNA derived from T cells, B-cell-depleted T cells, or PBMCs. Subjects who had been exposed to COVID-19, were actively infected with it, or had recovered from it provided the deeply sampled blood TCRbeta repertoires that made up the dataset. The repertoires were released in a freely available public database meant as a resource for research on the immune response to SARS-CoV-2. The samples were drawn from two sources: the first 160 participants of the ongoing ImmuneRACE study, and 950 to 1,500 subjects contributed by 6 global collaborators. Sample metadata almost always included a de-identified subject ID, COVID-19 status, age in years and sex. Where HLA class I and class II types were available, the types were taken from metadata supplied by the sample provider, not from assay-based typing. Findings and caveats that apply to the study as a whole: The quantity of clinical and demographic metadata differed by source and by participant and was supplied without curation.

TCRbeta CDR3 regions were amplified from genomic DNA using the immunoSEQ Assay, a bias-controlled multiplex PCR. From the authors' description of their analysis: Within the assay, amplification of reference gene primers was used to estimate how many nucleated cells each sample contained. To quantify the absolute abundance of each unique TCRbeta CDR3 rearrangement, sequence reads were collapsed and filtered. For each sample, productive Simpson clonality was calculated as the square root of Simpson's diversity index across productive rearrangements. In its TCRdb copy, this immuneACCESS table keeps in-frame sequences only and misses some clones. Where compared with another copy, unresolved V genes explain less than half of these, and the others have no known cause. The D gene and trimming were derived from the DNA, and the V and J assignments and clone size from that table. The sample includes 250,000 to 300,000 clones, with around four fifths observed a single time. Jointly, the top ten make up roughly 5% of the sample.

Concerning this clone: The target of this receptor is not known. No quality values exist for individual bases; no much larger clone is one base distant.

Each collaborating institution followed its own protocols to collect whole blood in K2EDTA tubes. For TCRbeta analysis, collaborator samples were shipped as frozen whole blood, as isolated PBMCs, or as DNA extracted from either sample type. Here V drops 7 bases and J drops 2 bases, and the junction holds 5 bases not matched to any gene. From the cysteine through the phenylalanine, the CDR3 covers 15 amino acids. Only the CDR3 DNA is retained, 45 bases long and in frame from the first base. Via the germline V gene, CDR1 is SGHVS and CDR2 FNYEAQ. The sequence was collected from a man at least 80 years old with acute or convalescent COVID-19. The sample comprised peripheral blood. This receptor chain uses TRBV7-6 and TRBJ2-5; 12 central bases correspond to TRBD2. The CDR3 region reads CASMFLAGGQETQYF. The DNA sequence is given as TGTGCCAGCATGTTCCTAGCGGGGGGGCAAGAGACCCAGTACTTC.